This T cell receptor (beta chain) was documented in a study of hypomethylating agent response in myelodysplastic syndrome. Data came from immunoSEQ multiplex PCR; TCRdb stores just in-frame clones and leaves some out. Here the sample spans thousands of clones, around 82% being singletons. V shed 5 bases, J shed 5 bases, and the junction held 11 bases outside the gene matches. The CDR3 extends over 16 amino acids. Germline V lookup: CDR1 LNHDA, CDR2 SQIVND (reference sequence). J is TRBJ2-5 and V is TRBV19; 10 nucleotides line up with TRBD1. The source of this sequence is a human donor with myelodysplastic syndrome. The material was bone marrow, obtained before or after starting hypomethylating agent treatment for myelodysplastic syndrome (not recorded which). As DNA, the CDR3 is TGTGCCAGTAGTCCCCGACAGGGGGCTTTACGGGAGACCCAGTACTTC. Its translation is CASSPRQGALRETQYF.